A selection of T cell receptor beta chains follows, all from one sample in a study of blood T cells in healthy people across ages. TCRdb redid the calling of the 5' RACE reads with MiXCR, one entry per CDR3 protein. The sample records approximately 760,000 distinct CDR3 sequences, 20% to 25% being singletons. This same sample was also part of a study on T cells of mothers and their children.

The material sequenced was blood. The origin of the receptors is a boy between 5 and 17 years old in good health. Both conserved end residues are trimmed from each CDR3.

>TRBJ2-5|TRBV10-3
AIGVQETQY
>TRBJ1-6|TRBV7-6
ASSLAQGNSPLH
>TRBJ2-7|TRBV5-1
ASSSKTSGSSYEQY
>TRBJ2-7|TRBV29-1
SVELSPGGPFEQY
>TRBJ2-3|TRBV15
ATRQGVTDTQY
>TRBJ1-4|TRBV21-1
ASSKLRAINEKLF
>TRBJ2-7|TRBV28
ASSFVIANEQY
>TRBJ2-1|TRBV6-1
ASSERGLTSSYNEQF
>TRBJ2-5|TRBV20-1
SAQGTSGQETQY
>TRBJ2-7|TRBV7-2
ASSVFISYEQY
>TRBJ1-2|TRBV5-1
ASSLSGAEGYT
>NA|TRBV6-1
ASSEQPSGGANEQF
>TRBJ1-4|TRBV29-1
SVAGGTNEKLF
>NA|TRBV7-2
ASSRTSGRIGGETQY
>TRBJ2-5|TRBV6-5
ASSYRRAYQETQY
>TRBJ2-1|TRBV10-3
ATTGTLNEQF
>TRBJ2-5|TRBV11-2
ASSPTSRAETQY
>TRBJ1-5|TRBV28
ASSLEGTGVEQPQH
>TRBJ2-1|TRBV9
ASSAHSLTSGGAIGEQF
>TRBJ2-3|TRBV4-2
ASSQDSADTQY
>TRBJ2-7|TRBV20-1
SAYRNLEQY
>TRBJ2-1|TRBV5-1
ASSPGLAGYNEQF
>TRBJ2-2|TRBV12-5
ASGFLGRGSGELF
>NA|TRBV7-9
ASSALMGGYEQY
>TRBJ2-1|TRBV15
ATSRTVSSYNEQF
>NA|TRBV28
ASSSWDGIGGNEQF